This T cell receptor beta chain was found in a study of radiotherapy plus CTLA-4 blockade in lung cancer. Profiled with immunoSEQ multiplex PCR; TCRdb holds only in-frame clones, not every one. Here the sample spans about 73,000 clones, over 75% being singletons. The V end was cut by 5 bases, the J end by 3 bases, with 8 bases between. The CDR3 totals 13 residues. Germline V CDR1 and CDR2: SGHVS, FQNEAQ. The source was peripheral blood, collected from a patient treated with radiotherapy plus ipilimumab. J is TRBJ1-5 and V is TRBV7-8; D is undetermined. The source is a human donor with non-small cell lung cancer that progressed on radiotherapy plus ipilimumab. CDR3 DNA sequence: TGTGCCAGCAGCCCCTCCCCCAATCAGCCCCAGCATTTT. Protein: CASSPSPNQPQHF.